Shown below are 14 T cell receptor beta chains from a single sample sequenced in a study of molecular identifiers for immune sequencing clone quantification (dated by TCRdb to 2016 to 2019). The method behind the library was PCR. This sample was sequenced with a NextSeq 500. TCRdb trimmed public reads at Q25 via fastp, called clones via MiXCR and kept in-frame beta chains. Each record represents a unique CDR3 protein, reported with the most common genes and DNA among its rows. This sample is represented by 37,000 or so distinct CDR3 sequences; approximately 25% of them were singletons. The top ten clones comprise around 0.97% of the sample. Material for sequencing was naive CD8+ T cells from blood, with Jurkat cell RNA spiked in. The cell subset or site label corresponds to: FACS-sorted CD8+CD4-CCR7+CD45RA+ naive T cells. The receptors shown here come from a human donor in good health. Some libraries in this study had Jurkat cell RNA spiked in.

This clonotype was seen ten or more times. The rearrangement links TRBV6-1 to TRBJ1-1; D uncertain. Looked up from germline, CDR1 is MNHNS and CDR2 is SASEGT. V was cut by 3 bases and J by 5 bases, with 13 bases left in between. The CDR3 runs 14 residues. This chain's CDR3 is CASSDALKVTEAFF. The CDR3 DNA follows: TGTGCCAGCAGTGATGCGTTGAAAGTTACTGAAGCTTTCTTT.

Points on this clonotype: A clone one base away is much larger, so this may be a read error. The rearrangement links TRBV27 to TRBJ1-1, with TRBD1 matching 9 bases. The CDR3 runs 14 residues. CDR1 is MNHEY, CDR2 SMNVEV, per germline (reference sequence). V shed 3 bases, J shed 7 bases, and the junction held 6 bases outside the gene matches. CDR3 in amino acids: CASSFRQGGGEAFF. As DNA, the CDR3 is TGTGCCAGCAGTTTTCGACAGGGGGGGGGTGAAGCTTTCTTT.

The chain uses TRBV4-3 and TRBJ2-3; unclear D gene. V was pared by 4 bases and J by 4 bases, with 21 bases between. This CDR3 contains 17 residues. From germline, CDR1 is LGHNA and CDR2 YSLEER. The CDR3 DNA reads TGCGCCAGCAGCCTTCAACGCGCACCCCCGCCCCCAGATACGCAGTATTTT. This sequence encodes CASSLQRAPPPPDTQYF.

This clonotype was seen many times. The chain uses TRBV20-1 and TRBJ2-7; 8 bases match TRBD2. CDR3 length: 13 residues. Germline trimming cut 5 bases from V and 1 base from J; bases unmatched to any gene: 4. CDR1 and CDR2 from the germline V gene are DFQATT and SNEGSKA (reference sequence). The CDR3 DNA reads TGCAGTGCTCGGACTAGCCTTTCCTACGAGCAGTACTTC. It encodes CSARTSLSYEQYF.

On this clonotype itself: A read error may be the cause here, since a much bigger clone is one base away. The gene calls are TRBV20-1 and TRBJ2-7; D perhaps matches TRBD2 (6 bases). Germline V gene data show CDR1 as DFQATT and CDR2 as SNEGSKA (reference sequence). The CDR3 loop spans 14 amino acids. The DNA for the CDR3 is TGCAGTGCTAGTGGGGGGACTCCTACCTACGATCAGTACTTC. It codes for CSASGGTPTYDQYF.

The sample holds many counts of this clonotype. The chain links TRBV6-1 to TRBJ1-5; D is unresolved. Trimming cost V 0 bases and J 3 bases, with 15 bases left between them. Germline CDR1 reads MNHNS; CDR2 reads SASEGT. This CDR3 region has 17 residues. CDR3 in DNA: TGTGCCAGCAGTGAAGCGCTTCCGGCAGTTCTCAATCAGCCCCAGCATTTT. Its protein is CASSEALPAVLNQPQHF.

This clonotype was observed a handful of times. The V call is TRBV13, the J call TRBJ2-1; 9 nucleotides match TRBD1. J was trimmed by 9 bases and V by 4 bases; bases with no gene match: 7. Germline V gene lookup returns CDR1 PRHDT and CDR2 FYEKMQ (reference sequence). This CDR3 spans 14 amino acids. The CDR3 coding sequence is TGTGCCAGCAGCTGGAGGACAGGGGTGGGTGAGCAGTTCTTC. As protein: CASSWRTGVGEQFF. Combining the CDR3 with reference TRBV13 and TRBJ2-1 gives the whole variable domain AAGVIQSPRHLIKEKRETATLKCYPIPRHDTVYWYQQGPGQDPQFLISFYEKMQSDKGSIPDRFSAQQFSDYHSELNMSSLELGDSALYFCASSWRTGVGEQFFGPGTRLTVL.

This clonotype was seen many times. The V and J genes are TRBV29-1 and TRBJ1-5, with D tentatively TRBD1 (5 bases). V gave up 2 bases and J gave up 0 bases, with 11 bases separating them. Germline CDR1 and CDR2: SQVTM and ANQGSEA. There are 15 residues in the CDR3. CDR3 in DNA: TGCAGCGTTGAATCGACAGCGTATAGCAATCAGCCCCAGCATTTT. Amino acid sequence: CSVESTAYSNQPQHF.

This clonotype was picked up many times. V and J are TRBV7-9 and TRBJ2-7, with TRBD2 identical over 13 bases. Germline CDR1 is SEHNR and CDR2 is FQNEAQ (reference sequence). V gave up 1 base and J gave up 3 bases; unmatched junction bases: 3. There are 16 residues in the CDR3. CDR3 sequence reads: CASSLGGLAGLYEQYF. CDR3 nucleotide sequence: TGTGCCAGCAGCTTAGGGGGACTAGCGGGACTCTACGAGCAGTACTTC.

This clonotype occurred a few times. This could be a read error, since a much larger clone is one nucleotide away. The chain uses TRBV29-1 and TRBJ2-5; 13 bases fit TRBD2. From germline, CDR1 is SQVTM and CDR2 ANQGSEA. The CDR3 has 14 amino acids. The chain's CDR3 is CSVELGTSGETQCF. The CDR3 DNA reads as TGCAGCGTTGAATTGGGGACTAGCGGGGAGACCCAGTGCTTC.

In this sample, this clonotype turned up a few times. This sequence joins TRBV9 and TRBJ2-3; maybe TRBD2 (6 bases). Germline V gene lookup returns CDR1 SGDLS and CDR2 YYNGEE. The germline V and J ends were trimmed by 3 bases and 0 bases, with 14 bases remaining between them. The CDR3 loop spans 16 amino acids. Here the CDR3 DNA reads TGTGCCAGCAGCGCCGGGGACTTCGGAAGCACAGATACGCAGTATTTT. This encodes CASSAGDFGSTDTQYF.

The table lists this clonotype with many counts. CDR3 sequence reads: CASGETNTEAFF. CDR3 sequence (DNA): TGTGCCAGTGGCGAAACGAACACTGAAGCTTTCTTT. This chain connects TRBV19 to TRBJ1-1, with no clear D. Germline values: CDR1 LNHDA, CDR2 SQIVND (reference sequence). V dropped 8 bases and J dropped 1 base, with 8 bases sitting between them. The CDR3 extends over 12 amino acids. Based on the CDR3 plus reference TRBV19 and TRBJ1-1, the full variable domain is DGGITQSPKYLFRKEGQNVTLSCEQNLNHDAMYWYRQDPGQGLRLIYYSQIVNDFQKGDIAEGYSVSREKKESFPLTVTSAQKNPTAFYLCASGETNTEAFFGQGTRLTVV.

This clonotype was observed many times. V usage is TRBV7-8 and J usage is TRBJ1-5; D is undetermined. The CDR3 is made up of 14 amino acids. The V gene's germline CDR1 is SGHVS and CDR2 FQNEAQ. Trimming left V 8 bases short and J 0 bases short, with 11 bases between. The CDR3 sequence: CASAWSGSNQPQHF. The CDR3 bases are TGTGCCAGCGCCTGGTCGGGTAGCAATCAGCCCCAGCATTTT.

In this sample, this clonotype turned up a few times. A clone one base away is much larger, so this may be a read error. The chain employs TRBV7-3 and TRBJ2-1; 8 bases are shared with TRBD2. Germline-derived CDR1 and CDR2 are SGHTA and FQGTGA. The CDR3 runs to 16 residues. V shed 4 bases and J 2 bases; nucleotides not matched to a gene: 7. CDR3 loop: CASSSGAGAAYNEQFF. The CDR3 DNA is TGTGCCAGCAGCTCAGGAGCGGGAGCCGCCTACAATGAGCAGTTCTTC.